This is a list of T cell receptor beta chains from one sample in a study of cytomegalovirus exposure and HLA in healthy donors. Assay used: immunoSEQ multiplex PCR; TCRdb lists only in-frame clones, some missing. The sample holds about 120,000 clones, 7% to 9.5% seen once. Sequencing input: PBMCs. The receptors here all came from a woman aged 40 to 55 in good health and CMV-seropositive. Each CDR3 is given with its conserved first and last residue. D genes are given only for firm matches. Some rows have no size entry. The others give once, few or many, or a class for an expanded clone.

D gene	V gene	J gene	clone size	CDR3 protein	CDR3 DNA
-	TRBV4-2	TRBJ1-2	-	CASRDTNYGYTF	TGTGCCAGCAGGGACACGAACTATGGCTACACCTTC
-	TRBV10-3	TRBJ1-2	few	CAIESRELDGYTF	TGTGCCATCGAAAGCAGGGAATTGGATGGCTACACCTTC
-	TRBV7-3	TRBJ2-7	-	CASSLGSGYEQYF	TGTGCCAGCAGCCTAGGGTCGGGGTACGAGCAGTACTTC
-	TRBV29-1	TRBJ1-1	-	CSAPENTEAFF	TGCAGCGCCCCAGAGAACACTGAAGCTTTCTTT
-	TRBV7-3	TRBJ2-2	-	CASSLMRTGELFF	TGTGCCAGCAGCTTAATGCGCACCGGGGAGCTGTTTTTT
TRBD2	TRBV18	TRBJ2-2	-	CASSPPRGTNTGELFF	TGTGCCAGCTCACCACCGCGGGGGACGAACACCGGGGAGCTGTTTTTT
TRBD1	TRBV18	TRBJ1-1	few	CASSPRQGGNTEAFF	TGTGCCAGCTCACCGCGACAGGGGGGGAACACTGAAGCTTTCTTT
-	TRBV15	TRBJ1-1	many	CATSEEGGVNTEAFF	TGTGCCACCAGCGAAGAAGGGGGAGTGAACACTGAAGCTTTCTTT
-	TRBV2	TRBJ1-5	few	CASRGTSQPQHF	TGTGCCAGCAGGGGGACATCTCAGCCCCAGCATTTT
-	TRBV13	TRBJ2-3	few	CASSPGTNSADTQYF	TGTGCCAGCAGCCCCGGGACAAATTCCGCAGATACGCAGTATTTT
-	TRBV6-6	TRBJ1-5	few	CASRKDGGQPQHF	TGTGCCAGCAGAAAGGACGGGGGTCAGCCCCAGCATTTT
-	TRBV19	TRBJ1-2	few	CASSTSGPWSYGYTF	TGTGCCAGTAGTACTTCCGGCCCTTGGAGCTATGGCTACACCTTC
-	TRBV7-6	TRBJ1-2	few	CASSLVPGDYYGYTF	TGTGCCAGCAGCTTAGTCCCCGGGGACTACTATGGCTACACCTTC
-	TRBV5-5	TRBJ1-1	-	CASSLGGRKAFF	TGTGCCAGCAGCTTGGGAGGTAGGAAAGCTTTCTTT
-	TRBV7-9	TRBJ1-1	-	CASSSLRGGNTEAFF	TGTGCCAGCAGCTCCCTAAGGGGGGGGAACACTGAAGCTTTCTTT
TRBD1	TRBV2	TRBJ2-2	-	CASSPDRWNTGELFF	TGTGCCAGCAGTCCGGACAGGTGGAACACCGGGGAGCTGTTTTTT
TRBD1	TRBV19	TRBJ1-5	few	CASSIRGTAYSNQPQHF	TGTGCCAGTAGCATAAGGGGGACAGCTTATAGCAATCAGCCCCAGCATTTT
-	TRBV29-1	TRBJ1-1	-	CSVDPSGQTNTEAFF	TGCAGCGTTGATCCGTCGGGACAAACGAACACTGAAGCTTTCTTT
-	TRBV11-3	TRBJ1-1	-	CASSLDGAVGTEAFF	TGTGCCAGCAGCTTAGATGGGGCAGTTGGCACTGAAGCTTTCTTT
TRBD1	TRBV6-1	TRBJ2-2	few	CASRIGTGGHGELFF	TGTGCCAGCCGCATCGGGACAGGGGGACACGGGGAGCTGTTTTTT
TRBD1	TRBV18	TRBJ2-3	-	CASSPLPGQPFGTQYF	TGTGCCAGCTCACCCCTGCCGGGACAGCCCTTTGGTACGCAGTATTTT
-	TRBV11-2	TRBJ1-1	few	CASSLSGVWTEAFF	TGTGCCAGCAGCTTATCGGGGGTATGGACTGAAGCTTTCTTT
TRBD1	TRBV30	TRBJ2-7	-	CAWSVGTAGDYEQYF	TGTGCCTGGAGTGTCGGGACAGCTGGCGACTACGAGCAGTACTTC
-	TRBV4-2	TRBJ1-2	few	CASSQDRDRGYTF	TGTGCCAGCAGCCAAGACAGGGATCGGGGCTACACCTTC
TRBD2	TRBV4-2	TRBJ2-7	-	CASSSGTSPYEQYF	TGTGCCAGCAGCTCCGGGACTAGTCCCTACGAGCAGTACTTC
-	TRBV29-1	TRBJ2-4	-	CSVAGAAKNIQYF	TGCAGCGTTGCTGGGGCAGCCAAAAACATTCAGTACTTC
-	TRBV5-4	TRBJ1-1	few	CASSVGRGSNTEAFF	TGTGCCAGCAGCGTGGGTCGGGGGTCGAACACTGAAGCTTTCTTT
TRBD1	TRBV19	TRBJ2-5	-	CASSIQGTGVKTQYF	TGTGCCAGTAGTATCCAAGGGACAGGGGTAAAGACCCAGTACTTC
-	TRBV7-9	TRBJ1-1	few	CASSPDRYTEAFF	TGTGCCAGCAGCCCCGACAGGTACACTGAAGCTTTCTTT
TRBD1	TRBV4-2	TRBJ1-5	few	CASSQEIDREGNQPQHF	TGTGCCAGCAGCCAAGAGATCGACAGGGAAGGCAATCAGCCCCAGCATTTT
TRBD1	TRBV19	TRBJ1-1	once	CASRGDRGLEAFF	TGTGCCAGTAGGGGGGACAGGGGACTTGAAGCTTTCTTT
-	TRBV28	TRBJ2-7	-	CASSFFPAAYEQYF	TGTGCCAGCAGTTTCTTTCCTGCAGCCTACGAGCAGTACTTC
-	TRBV2	TRBJ2-1	-	CASRSFGQYNEQFF	TGTGCCAGCCGATCCTTTGGACAGTACAATGAGCAGTTCTTC
TRBD1	TRBV18	TRBJ1-4	-	CASSSGGAPNEKLFF	TGTGCCAGCTCATCAGGGGGCGCGCCTAATGAAAAACTGTTTTTT
-	TRBV29-1	TRBJ2-3	-	CSVRQARGTDTQYF	TGCAGCGTTCGACAGGCGAGGGGCACAGATACGCAGTATTTT
TRBD2	TRBV7-2	TRBJ2-7	-	CASSLMPGPGGYEQYF	TGTGCCAGCAGCTTGATGCCGGGACCGGGAGGTTACGAGCAGTACTTC
TRBD1	TRBV11-2	TRBJ2-2	once	CASSRDRGPVGELFF	TGTGCCAGCAGCCGGGACAGGGGGCCGGTCGGGGAGCTGTTTTTT
-	TRBV5-1	TRBJ2-1	few	CASSLGSGRGDYNEQFF	TGCGCCAGCAGCTTGGGGAGTGGCAGGGGGGACTACAATGAGCAGTTCTTC
-	TRBV5-1	TRBJ2-7	few	CASSLGRGPQGEQYF	TGCGCCAGCAGCTTGGGCAGGGGCCCCCAAGGCGAGCAGTACTTC
-	TRBV18	TRBJ1-2	-	CASSPPENYGYTF	TGTGCCAGCTCACCACCGGAGAACTATGGCTACACCTTC
TRBD1	TRBV9	TRBJ1-4	-	CASSERQGFEKLFF	TGTGCCAGCAGCGAGAGACAGGGATTTGAAAAACTGTTTTTT
-	TRBV1	TRBJ2-3	-	CTSSPGQVTDTQYF	TGCACCAGCAGCCCCGGACAGGTCACAGATACGCAGTATTTT
TRBD1	TRBV18	TRBJ1-2	few	CASSPPGDRVYSTF	TGTGCCAGCTCACCACCGGGGGACAGGGTTTATAGCACCTTC
-	TRBV28	TRBJ1-6	-	CASSSRQTYNSPLHF	TGTGCCAGCAGTTCGCGACAGACCTATAATTCACCCCTCCACTTT
-	TRBV6-5	TRBJ2-2	few	CASSYGRGTYTGELFF	TGTGCCAGCAGTTACGGCAGGGGGACTTACACCGGGGAGCTGTTTTTT
TRBD1	TRBV18	TRBJ2-3	few	CASSSRGGASTDTQYF	TGTGCCAGCTCATCAAGAGGGGGCGCCTCAACAGATACGCAGTATTTT
TRBD1	TRBV19	TRBJ1-2	many	CASSLQKDGQEYRGYTF	TGTGCCAGTAGTCTGCAAAAGGACGGACAGGAGTATAGGGGCTACACCTTC
-	TRBV5-1	TRBJ2-5	few	CASNQGTVRETQYF	TGCGCCAGTAACCAGGGGACCGTTAGGGAGACCCAGTACTTC
TRBD1	TRBV27	TRBJ2-3	few	CASSFGQVTDTQYF	TGTGCCAGCAGTTTTGGACAGGTCACAGATACGCAGTATTTT
TRBD1	TRBV5-4	TRBJ1-2	few	CASSYTNRGGYTF	TGTGCCAGCAGCTACACAAACAGGGGTGGCTACACCTTC
TRBD1	TRBV30	TRBJ2-1	few	CAWSGGQGVADNEQFF	TGTGCCTGGAGTGGGGGACAGGGGGTAGCGGACAATGAGCAGTTCTTC
TRBD2	TRBV6-5	TRBJ2-7	few	CASRTLDSGSVEQYF	TGTGCCAGCAGAACTCTTGATAGCGGGTCTGTCGAGCAGTACTTC
TRBD1	TRBV7-9	TRBJ2-7	-	CASSLSLGQAYEQYF	TGTGCCAGCAGCTTATCCCTCGGACAGGCTTACGAGCAGTACTTC
-	TRBV5-4	TRBJ2-1	few	CASSIDFNEQFF	TGTGCCAGCAGCATAGACTTCAATGAGCAGTTCTTC
-	TRBV15	TRBJ1-1	-	CATSRDSRAEAFF	TGTGCCACCAGCAGAGATTCCAGGGCTGAAGCTTTCTTT